These T cell receptor beta chains were read from a single sample in a study of blood T cell repertoires in COVID-19. Clones were read by immunoSEQ multiplex PCR, and TCRdb kept only the in-frame ones, dropping some. This table has around 100,000 clones, 80% to 90% appearing once. Source material: peripheral blood. The receptors come from a man in his forties with active or convalescent COVID-19. Both conserved end residues are part of each CDR3. D genes are given only for firm matches. Not all rows give a size; the values are once, few, many and, for expanded clones, a class.

TGCGCCAGCAGCTTCGGTGGGCAGGGGGACTTACAAGAGACCCAGTACTTC	CASSFGGQGDLQETQYF	NA	TRBV5-1	TRBJ2-5	NA
TGTGCCAGCAGTTATAGGACAAGGGAAGGGAAGGGTGAGTCCTTC	CASSYRTREGKGESF	NA	TRBV6-5	TRBJ2-7	NA
TGTGCCAGCAGCTTACAACAGGGCCCCTACGAGCAGTACTTC	CASSLQQGPYEQYF	few	TRBV7-8	TRBJ2-7	NA
TGTGCCAGCAGCGTAGATGGGGGCGCGAGCTATGGCTACACCTTC	CASSVDGGASYGYTF	NA	TRBV9	TRBJ1-2	NA
TGTGCCAGCAGGGGGACTAGCGGGGGGACAGATACGCAGTATTTT	CASRGTSGGTDTQYF	NA	TRBV3-1/TRBV3-2	TRBJ2-3	TRBD2
TGTGCCAGCGCTTCTCGTCCAGCTGAAGCTTTCTTT	CASASRPAEAFF	NA	TRBV5-6	TRBJ1-1	NA
TGCAGCGTGGGCCGACAGGGAACAATGGGTGGCTACACCTTC	CSVGRQGTMGGYTF	NA	TRBV29-1	TRBJ1-2	TRBD1
TGTGCCAGCAGCTTAACAGTTGGCGACAATCAGCCCCAGCATTTT	CASSLTVGDNQPQHF	once	TRBV7-8	TRBJ1-5	NA
TGCGCCAGCAGACATTTTTCTCTGGACAGGAACACTGAAGCTTTCTTT	CASRHFSLDRNTEAFF	NA	TRBV10-2	TRBJ1-1	NA
TGCGCCAGTCCCAGGGGCGGCCCGAATTCACCCCTCCACTTT	CASPRGGPNSPLHF	NA	TRBV10-1	TRBJ1-6	NA
TGTGCCAGCACTCCTGCGGGGAGGGTTGAAGCTTTCTTT	CASTPAGRVEAFF	NA	TRBV12-3/TRBV12-4	TRBJ1-1	NA
TGTGCCAGCAGCTCGAACAGGGGCTACGAGCAGTACTTC	CASSSNRGYEQYF	NA	TRBV7-6	TRBJ2-7	TRBD1
TGTGCCAGCAGCGACGGGACAGGGGGCGGATACACCTTC	CASSDGTGGGYTF	once	TRBV7-8	TRBJ1-2	TRBD1